This T cell receptor beta chain came from a study of blood T cell repertoires in COVID-19. Overall study context: Sample material is recorded as cDNA or gDNA derived from T cells, B-cell-depleted T cells, or PBMCs.

The CDR3 has 14 amino acids. Germline CDR1 is SGHAT and CDR2 is FQNNGV. V lost 5 bases to trimming and J lost 6 bases; unmatched junction nucleotides: 5. The table came from immunoSEQ multiplex PCR; TCRdb's copy has only in-frame clones and leaves some out. The sample consists of 200,000 to 300,000 clones, 70% to 90% of them appearing once. The TCR sequence derives from a woman in her sixties or seventies with active or convalescent COVID-19. Sequenced input: peripheral blood. V and J are TRBV11-2 and TRBJ1-4, with 8 bases that match TRBD1. The CDR3 spells CASSLRGLDEKLFF. In nucleotides, the CDR3 is TGTGCCAGCAGCCTCAGGGGGCTGGATGAAAAACTGTTTTTT.